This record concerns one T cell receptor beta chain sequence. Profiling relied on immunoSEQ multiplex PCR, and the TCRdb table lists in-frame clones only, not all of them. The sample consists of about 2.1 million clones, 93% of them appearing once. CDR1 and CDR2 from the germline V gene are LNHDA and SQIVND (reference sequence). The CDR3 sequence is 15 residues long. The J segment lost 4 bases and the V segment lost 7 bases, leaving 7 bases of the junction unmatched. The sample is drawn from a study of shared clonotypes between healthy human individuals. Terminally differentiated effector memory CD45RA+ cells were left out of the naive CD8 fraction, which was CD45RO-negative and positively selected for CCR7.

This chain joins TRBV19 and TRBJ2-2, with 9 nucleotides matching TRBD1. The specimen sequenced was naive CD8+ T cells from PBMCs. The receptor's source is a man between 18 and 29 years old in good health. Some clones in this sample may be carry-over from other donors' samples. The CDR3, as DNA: TGTGCCAGTATAGCGGACAGGGGAGGCACCGGGGAGCTGTTTTTT. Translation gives CASIADRGGTGELFF.